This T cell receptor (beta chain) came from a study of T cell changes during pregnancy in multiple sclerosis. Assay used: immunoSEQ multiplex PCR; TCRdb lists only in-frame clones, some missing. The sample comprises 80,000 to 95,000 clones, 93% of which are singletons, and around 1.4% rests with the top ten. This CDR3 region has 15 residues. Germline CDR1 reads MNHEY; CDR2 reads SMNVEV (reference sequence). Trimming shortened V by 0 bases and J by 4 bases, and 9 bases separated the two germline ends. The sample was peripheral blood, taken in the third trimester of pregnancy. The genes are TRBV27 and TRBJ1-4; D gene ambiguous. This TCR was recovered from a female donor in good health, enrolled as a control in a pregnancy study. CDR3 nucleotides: TGTGCCAGCAGTTTATCCTGGAGTTATAATGAAAAACTGTTTTTT. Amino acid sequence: CASSLSWSYNEKLFF.